The clone carrying this TCR beta chain showed up many times. Its antigen remains unknown. CDR1 SNHLY and CDR2 FYNNEI come from the germline V gene. The CDR3 is 12 amino acids. The V and J ends lost 8 bases and 5 bases respectively, with 13 bases between them. RNA transcripts gave rise to amplified TCR beta CDR3 regions. An initial round of RT-PCR targeting the TCR CDR3 relied on the HTBI primer set. MiXCR, run by TCRdb on the multiplex PCR reads, gives a single entry per CDR3 protein. The repertoire has some 98,000 distinct CDR3 sequences, 35% to 45% of them found once; the top ten carry around 9.6%. The data belong to a study of T cells in Graves' hyperthyroidism and ophthalmopathy. Findings of the study overall: The majority of expanded thyroid clonotypes above 0.001 also appeared in blood.

The gene calls are TRBV2 and TRBJ2-7, with TRBD1 as a possible D gene (6 bases). This TCR came from a woman aged 30 to 39 with Graves' hyperthyroidism. Source material: peripheral blood or thyroid tissue (not recorded which). CDR3 amino acids: CASRWGLHEQYF. CDR3 sequence (DNA): TGTGCCAGCCGCTGGGGGCTTCACGAGCAGTACTTC.